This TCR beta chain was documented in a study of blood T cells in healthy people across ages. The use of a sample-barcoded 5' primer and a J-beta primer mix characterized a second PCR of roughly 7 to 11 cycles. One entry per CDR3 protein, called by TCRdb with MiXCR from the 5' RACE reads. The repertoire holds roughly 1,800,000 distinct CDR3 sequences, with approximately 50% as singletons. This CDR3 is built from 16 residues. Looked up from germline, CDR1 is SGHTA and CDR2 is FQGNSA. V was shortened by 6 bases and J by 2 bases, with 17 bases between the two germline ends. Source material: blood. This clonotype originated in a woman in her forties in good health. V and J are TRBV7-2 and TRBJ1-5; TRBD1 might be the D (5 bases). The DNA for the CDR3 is TGTGCCAGCAGTTCTAATAGCGGCAGGGGCAATCAGCCCCAGCATTTT. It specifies CASSSNSGRGNQPQHF.